These T cell receptor beta chains were read from a single sample in a study of T-cell memory formation after mild COVID-19. TCRdb processed the 5' RACE reads anew with MiXCR; each CDR3 protein has one entry. This table holds roughly 600,000 distinct CDR3 sequences, approximately 19% found once. Sequencing used PBMCs or a T cell subset sorted from them (not recorded which). These receptors came from an adult woman who had mild COVID-19 (a few samples of this study predate the infection). Cell type and time point are not known. CDR3s leave out the opening cysteine and the closing phenylalanine or tryptophan. Each record gives: V gene, D gene, clone size, J gene, CDR3 protein. The D gene is left open where the match is weak. Clone size, where shown, is once, few, many, or a class for clones that have expanded.

TRBV4-3,NA,NA,TRBJ1-2,ASSHPYGGTENYGYT
TRBV5-1,TRBD2,many,TRBJ2-5,ASSLSSGSQETQY
TRBV21-1,NA,few,TRBJ2-2,ALRAAPRPNTGELF
TRBV7-6,NA,NA,TRBJ2-3,ASSSDYDTQY
TRBV10-3,NA,few,TRBJ1-2,AISEFDGGYGYT
TRBV6-1,NA,NA,TRBJ1-2,ASSSGDSGYT
TRBV20-1,NA,NA,TRBJ1-1,SASRGSSTEAF
TRBV6-6,NA,NA,TRBJ2-7,ASSYPTRGPWSYEQY
TRBV9,TRBD1,few,TRBJ1-6,ASSTRQGWNSPLH
TRBV10-3,TRBD1,many,TRBJ2-2,AIRGTALLTDTGELF
TRBV6-6,TRBD1,few,TRBJ2-7,ASRAGQGSYEQY
TRBV9,TRBD1,NA,TRBJ2-4,ASSVAPGTEKNIQY
TRBV5-1,NA,NA,TRBJ2-1,ASSFAAYEQF
TRBV5-1,TRBD2,few,TRBJ2-3,ASSSPGLAGVGDTQY
TRBV7-2,TRBD1,many,TRBJ1-2,ASSRDRGHGYT
TRBV29-1,TRBD1,NA,TRBJ2-3,SVNPNRGRLPNTQY
TRBV15,NA,NA,TRBJ2-5,ATSRVGSPETQY
TRBV18,TRBD2,NA,TRBJ2-1,ASSPPRGSGGISYNEQF
TRBV25-1,NA,few,TRBJ1-6,ASSDYNSPLH
TRBV4-3,TRBD1,NA,TRBJ2-7,ASSQVPGQGAMASEQY
TRBV2,NA,NA,TRBJ1-1,ASIIRENTEAF
TRBV7-2,NA,many,TRBJ1-1,ASSLDVWGAEYTEAF
TRBV7-3,NA,few,TRBJ2-2,ASSSAEYTGELF
TRBV7-9,NA,NA,TRBJ2-1,ASSFLRGDYNEQF
TRBV5-1,NA,few,TRBJ1-1,ASSSRVAQLNTEAF
TRBV4-3,NA,NA,TRBJ2-1,ASSQDRGDNEQF
TRBV27,TRBD1,NA,TRBJ2-7,ASSQGTDGTEQY
TRBV25-1,TRBD2,many,TRBJ2-3,ASSGTSGTDTQY
TRBV7-9,NA,NA,TRBJ1-6,ASSFWGDSPLH
TRBV24-1,NA,few,TRBJ2-1,ATSDLRNSYNEQF
TRBV7-2,NA,NA,TRBJ2-2,ASSTRLGSGELF
TRBV15,NA,NA,TRBJ2-5,ATSRDQGIRKGETQY
TRBV12-3/TRBV12-4,NA,NA,TRBJ2-5,ASCVGSGRFQETQY
TRBV9,NA,few,TRBJ2-2,ASSRGTPSPGELF
TRBV20-1,NA,few,TRBJ2-1,SASLGLSYNEQF
TRBV3-1,NA,many,TRBJ2-7,ASSQEGGGSYEQY
TRBV5-1,NA,NA,TRBJ1-1,ARARDTEAF
TRBV7-9,NA,many,TRBJ1-2,ASSLGNGYT
TRBV4-1,NA,few,TRBJ2-7,ASSDKSTVIYEQY
TRBV9,NA,NA,TRBJ2-2,ASSVVEVGGELF
TRBV7-2,NA,NA,TRBJ2-1,ASSLEGHNEQF
TRBV20-1,TRBD1,NA,TRBJ1-4,SARTGAQGAGKLF
TRBV20-1,NA,NA,TRBJ2-7,SAREGQVISYEQY
TRBV20-1,TRBD2,NA,TRBJ2-7,SARPLAGDGYEQY
TRBV4-2,NA,NA,TRBJ1-1,ASSQGSLTAEAF
TRBV7-8,TRBD1,few,TRBJ2-3,ASSLGYRGLTDTQY
TRBV20-1,TRBD1,NA,TRBJ2-7,SARGQGREQY
TRBV4-3,NA,few,TRBJ2-3,ASSQDSYSTDTQY
TRBV27,TRBD2,few,TRBJ2-3,ASSLLFPSGRSTDTQY
TRBV3-1,NA,NA,TRBJ1-1,ASSRAGGREAF